This TCR beta chain was captured by sequencing in a study of human T cells and chemical hapten exposure. TCRdb re-called the RACE reads with MiXCR, one entry per CDR3 protein. The data contain 75,000 to 80,000 distinct CDR3 sequences, 8.5% to 10% of them singletons. Germline CDR1 reads MNHNY; CDR2 reads SVGAGI (reference sequence). The CDR3 consists of 17 residues. The V end lost 4 bases, the J end lost 2 bases, and 20 bases lay between the germline ends. Time point of the sample: healthy volunteer bleed at 6 weeks. RNA extraction used unfractionated whole blood as the source of total RNA. What was sequenced was whole blood. The sequence was collected from a female donor in good health. Some clones in this sample may be carry-over from other donors' samples. The rearrangement links TRBV6-6 to TRBJ1-2; D perhaps matches TRBD1 (5 bases). The CDR3 bases are TGTGCCAGCAGTTCCACTCGAGTGGGGCAGTCGAACTATGGCTACACCTTC. Amino acid sequence: CASSSTRVGQSNYGYTF.